This paragraph covers one T cell receptor (beta chain) sequence. Its target is not known. PCR involved 60 Vbeta and 13 Jbeta primers. Assay: immunoSEQ multiplex PCR; the TCRdb copy retains only in-frame clones and omits some. The sample consists of 150,000 to 180,000 clones, roughly 83% of them appearing once. The data were taken from a study of cytomegalovirus exposure and HLA in healthy donors. General study results and limits: Sequences of the TCR beta chain were said to predict the HLA-A and HLA-B alleles of most subjects accurately. Common viral pathogens seemed, in a later analysis, to connect with several of the most significant clusters. An analysis was carried out at a later point. It showed that HLA-associated TCR beta chains were more clonally expanded than equally common non-associated chains.

The receptor was derived from a man in his thirties or forties in good health and CMV-seropositive. The source material was PBMCs.

The CDR3 is CASSPTTGGNTEAFF. Written as DNA, the CDR3 is TGCGCCAGCAGCCCCACGACAGGGGGGAACACTGAAGCTTTCTTT. The chain joins TRBV5-1 to TRBJ1-1; 9 nucleotides match TRBD1. This CDR3 is built from 15 residues. Looked up from germline, CDR1 is SGHRS and CDR2 is YFSETQ. With V trimmed by 4 bases and J by 1 base, 5 bases remained unmatched.